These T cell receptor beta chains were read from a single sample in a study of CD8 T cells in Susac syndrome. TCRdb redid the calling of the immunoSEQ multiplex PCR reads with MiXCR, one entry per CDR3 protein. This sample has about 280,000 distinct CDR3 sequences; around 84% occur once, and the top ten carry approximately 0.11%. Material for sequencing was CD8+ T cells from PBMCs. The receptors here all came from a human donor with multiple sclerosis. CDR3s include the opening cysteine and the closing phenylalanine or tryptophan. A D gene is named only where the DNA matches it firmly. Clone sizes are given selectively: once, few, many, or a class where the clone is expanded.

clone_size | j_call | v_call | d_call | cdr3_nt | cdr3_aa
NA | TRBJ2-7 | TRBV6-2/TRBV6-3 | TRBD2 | TGTGCCAGCAGTTACTCGATTCGTCCGACGACGGGACTACTGACCTACGAGCAGTACTTC | CASSYSIRPTTGLLTYEQYF
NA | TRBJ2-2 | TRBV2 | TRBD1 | TGTGCCAGCAGTGCGGGACAGAGAACCGGGGTTCTGTTTTTT | CASSAGQRTGVLFF
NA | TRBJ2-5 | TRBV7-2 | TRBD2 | TGTGCCAGCAGCGAGCGAGCGGGGGAGACCCAGTACTTC | CASSERAGETQYF
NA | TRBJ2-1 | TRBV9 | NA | TGTGCCTCCAGCGGGTCCTACAATGAGCAGTTCTTC | CASSGSYNEQFF
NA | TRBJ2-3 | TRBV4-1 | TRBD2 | TGCGCCAGCAGCCACCCCCCCCGGCGGGAGGAGGGAGATACGCAGTATTTT | CASSHPPRREEGDTQYF
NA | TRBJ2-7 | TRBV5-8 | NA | TGTGCCAGCACCCCTTTGACCCCCCCCGGGAGTACAGCCTACGAGCAGTACTTC | CASTPLTPPGSTAYEQYF
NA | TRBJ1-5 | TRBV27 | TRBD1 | TGTGCCAGCAGCCCATATAGGACAGGGGGCAATCAGCCCCAGCATTTT | CASSPYRTGGNQPQHF
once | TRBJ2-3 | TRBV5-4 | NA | TGTGCCAGCAGGTTGGGGTCGGCTAGCTCCAGCACAGATACGCAGTATTTT | CASRLGSASSSTDTQYF
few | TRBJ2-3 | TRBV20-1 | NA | TGCAGTGTGGGAGATACGCAGTATTTT | CSVGDTQYF
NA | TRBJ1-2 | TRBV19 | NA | TGTGCCAGTAGTATAGATCACGAGGTCTATGGCTACACCTTC | CASSIDHEVYGYTF
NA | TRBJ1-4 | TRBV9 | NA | TGTGCCAGCAGCCCTGGCCCCCAGGGACGGGAAATACTGTTTTTT | CASSPGPQGREILFF
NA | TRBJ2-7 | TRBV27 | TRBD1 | TGTGCCTCCCTGGGACAGGGGACCTACGAGCAGTACTTC | CASLGQGTYEQYF
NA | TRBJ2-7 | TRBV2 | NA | TGTGCCAGCAGTGAAACGGGAAGGTACTCCTACGAGCAGTACTTC | CASSETGRYSYEQYF
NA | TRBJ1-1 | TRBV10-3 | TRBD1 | TGTGCCATCAGTGAGTACCCGGGACAGGGGGCAGGGAACACTGAAGCTTTCTTT | CAISEYPGQGAGNTEAFF
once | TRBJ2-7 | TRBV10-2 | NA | TGCGCCAGCAGTGAGTCGGACAGCGTACCCTACGAGCAGTACTTC | CASSESDSVPYEQYF
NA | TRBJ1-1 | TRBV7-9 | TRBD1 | TGTGCCAGCAGCTCAGGGACAGGGGAACTTCCCGCGAACACTGAAGCTTTCTTT | CASSSGTGELPANTEAFF
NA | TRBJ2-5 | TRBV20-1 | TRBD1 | TGCAGTGCTAGGGACAGGGGCGGGGACGGGCCTTATCAAGAGACCCAGTACTTC | CSARDRGGDGPYQETQYF
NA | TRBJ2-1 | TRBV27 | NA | TGTGCCAGCAGTTTTGGCGGGGCACCCAATGAGCAGTTCTTC | CASSFGGAPNEQFF
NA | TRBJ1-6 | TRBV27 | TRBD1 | TGTGCCAGCAGTTTAACGGGACAGGGCTCGTCACCCCTCCACTTT | CASSLTGQGSSPLHF
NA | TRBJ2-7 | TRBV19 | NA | TGTGCCAGTAGTATTGGAGGGTCAGCCTCCTACGAGCAGTACTTC | CASSIGGSASYEQYF
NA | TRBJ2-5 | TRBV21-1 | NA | TGTGCCAGCAGCAACATGTCGGCGGGACGGGAGACCCAGTACTTC | CASSNMSAGRETQYF
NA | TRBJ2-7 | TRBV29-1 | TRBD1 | TGCAGCGGTCGGACAGGAAGCTCCTACGAGCAGTACTTC | CSGRTGSSYEQYF
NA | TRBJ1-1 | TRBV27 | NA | TGTGCCAGCAGTTTAGACAGGAGATGGGACGCTGAAGCTTTCTTT | CASSLDRRWDAEAFF
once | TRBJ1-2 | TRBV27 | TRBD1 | TGTGCCAGCAGTCCCACAGGGGTCTATGGCTACACCTTC | CASSPTGVYGYTF
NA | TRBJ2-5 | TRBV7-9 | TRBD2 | TGTGCCAGCAGCTTAGGGCTAGCGGGATCGGGAGAGACCCAGTACTTC | CASSLGLAGSGETQYF
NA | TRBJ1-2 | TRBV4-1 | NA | TGCGCCAGCAGCCAAGTCACAGGGTTCGATGGCTACACCTTC | CASSQVTGFDGYTF
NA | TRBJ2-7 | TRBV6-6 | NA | TGTGCCAGCAGTTACTCGGGGGGCAGTTACGAGCAGTACTTC | CASSYSGGSYEQYF
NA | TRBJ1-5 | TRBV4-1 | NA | TGCGCCAGCAGCCAAGAACCTTACAGGTCTGATCAGCCCCAGCATTTT | CASSQEPYRSDQPQHF
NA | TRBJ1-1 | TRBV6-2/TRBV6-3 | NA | TGTGCCAGCAGGTTCCAGGGATCCGAAGCTTTCTTT | CASRFQGSEAFF
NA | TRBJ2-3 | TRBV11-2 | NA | TGTGCCAGCAGCTTGGGCAGGGGGGCCACAGATACGCAGTATTTT | CASSLGRGATDTQYF
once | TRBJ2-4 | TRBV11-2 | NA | TGTGCCAGCAGCCCCACAGGTGTTCTAGCCAAAAACATTCAGTACTTC | CASSPTGVLAKNIQYF
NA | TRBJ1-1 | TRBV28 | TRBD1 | TGTGCCAGCAGTTACCACAGGGGGGGCACTGAAGCTTTCTTT | CASSYHRGGTEAFF
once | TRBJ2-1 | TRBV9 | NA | TGTGCCAGCAGCGTAACTTCCAGCGGAGGGGGCCATGAGCAGTTCTTC | CASSVTSSGGGHEQFF
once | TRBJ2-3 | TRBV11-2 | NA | TGTGCCAGCAGCTTAGTGGGAAAGGGAGATACGCAGTATTTT | CASSLVGKGDTQYF
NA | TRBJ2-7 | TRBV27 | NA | TGTGCCAGCGGAATTAATCCTCCCTACGAGCAGTACTTC | CASGINPPYEQYF
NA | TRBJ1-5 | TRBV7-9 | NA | TGTGCCAGCAGCTTAGGTTCACGGCATCAGCCCCAGCATTTT | CASSLGSRHQPQHF
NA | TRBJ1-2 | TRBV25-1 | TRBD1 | TGTGCCAGCAGGTTCGGGACAGGACTTAAGGATGGCTACACCTTC | CASRFGTGLKDGYTF
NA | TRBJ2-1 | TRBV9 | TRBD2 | TGTGCCAGCAGCGTAGAGGTGACTAGCGGGATCTCCTACAATGAGCAGTTCTTC | CASSVEVTSGISYNEQFF
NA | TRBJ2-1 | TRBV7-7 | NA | TGTGCTAGCAGCCTCAGCGGAACATCCTACAATGAGCAGTTCTTC | CASSLSGTSYNEQFF
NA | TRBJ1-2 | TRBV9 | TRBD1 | TGTGCCAGCAGCGGGGGGGACAGCATACGCTATGGCTACACCTTC | CASSGGDSIRYGYTF
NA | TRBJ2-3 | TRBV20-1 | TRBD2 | TGCAGTGTCTTAGCGGGGGTTAGCACAGATACGCAGTATTTT | CSVLAGVSTDTQYF
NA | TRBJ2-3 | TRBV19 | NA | TGTGCCAGTAGTATAGATGCCCCTCCCCCCCTTAGCACAGATACGCAGTATTTT | CASSIDAPPPLSTDTQYF
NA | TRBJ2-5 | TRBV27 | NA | TGTGCCAGCAGTCCCAACGACAGTCAAGAGACCCAGTACTTC | CASSPNDSQETQYF
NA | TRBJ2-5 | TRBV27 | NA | TGTGCCAGCAGTTTAGTGGTCGGGGCGGAGACCCAGTACTTC | CASSLVVGAETQYF
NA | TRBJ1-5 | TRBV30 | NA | TGTGCCTGGGGGGACGAAAATATTAGCAATCAGCCCCAGCATTTT | CAWGDENISNQPQHF
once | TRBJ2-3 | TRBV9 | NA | TGTGCCAGCAGCTCGAGGGAGGCGTGGACCACAGATACGCAGTATTTT | CASSSREAWTTDTQYF
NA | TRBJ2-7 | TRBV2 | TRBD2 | TGTGCCAGCAGTGATTGGCTAGCGGGAGGGGAGCAGTACTTC | CASSDWLAGGEQYF
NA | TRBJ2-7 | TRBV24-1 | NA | TGTGCCACCAGCACCGAGGGGGAGCAGTACTTC | CATSTEGEQYF
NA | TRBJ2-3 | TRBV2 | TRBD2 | TGTGCCAGCAAGGATAGCGGGAGCCCAGATACGCAGTATTTT | CASKDSGSPDTQYF
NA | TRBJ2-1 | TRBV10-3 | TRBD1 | TGTGCCATCAGTGAGTCCGGGACAGGGGGCGATGAGCAGTTCTTC | CAISESGTGGDEQFF
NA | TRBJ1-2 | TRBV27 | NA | TGTGCCAGCAGCATGTTGAAAGACTATGGCTACACCTTC | CASSMLKDYGYTF
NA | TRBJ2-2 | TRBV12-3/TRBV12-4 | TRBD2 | TGTGCCAGCAGACCGTCTAGCGGGAGGGTGAACACCGGGGAGCTGTTTTTT | CASRPSSGRVNTGELFF
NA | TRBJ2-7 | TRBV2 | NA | TGTGCCAGCAGTAAAACCTACGAGCAGTACTTC | CASSKTYEQYF
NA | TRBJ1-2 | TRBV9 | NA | TGTGCCAGCAGCGACCGGGACACGGACAATTATGGCTACACCTTC | CASSDRDTDNYGYTF
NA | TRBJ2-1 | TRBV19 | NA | TGTGCCAGTAGTATGGCCCGGACACTTAATGAGCAGTTCTTC | CASSMARTLNEQFF